Included here is one T cell receptor (beta chain) sequence, with context. Assay used: immunoSEQ multiplex PCR; TCRdb lists only in-frame clones, some missing. Counted here are over 50,000 clones, approximately 86% occurring once; the ten biggest clones make up around 5%. The sample is drawn from a study of technical replicates of blood from four donors. The germline V gene encodes CDR1 LNHDA and CDR2 SQIVND (reference sequence). This CDR3 has 13 amino acids. The ends lost 4 bases at V and 9 bases at J; junction bases unmatched: 5. Sequenced: PBMCs. V and J are TRBV19 and TRBJ2-1, with 8 bases fitting TRBD2. This sequence was found in a human donor in good health. Some clones in this sample may be carry-over from other donors' samples. CDR3 in DNA: TGTGCCAGTAGTAATCTAGCGGGTGCTGAGCAGTTCTTC. This sequence encodes CASSNLAGAEQFF.